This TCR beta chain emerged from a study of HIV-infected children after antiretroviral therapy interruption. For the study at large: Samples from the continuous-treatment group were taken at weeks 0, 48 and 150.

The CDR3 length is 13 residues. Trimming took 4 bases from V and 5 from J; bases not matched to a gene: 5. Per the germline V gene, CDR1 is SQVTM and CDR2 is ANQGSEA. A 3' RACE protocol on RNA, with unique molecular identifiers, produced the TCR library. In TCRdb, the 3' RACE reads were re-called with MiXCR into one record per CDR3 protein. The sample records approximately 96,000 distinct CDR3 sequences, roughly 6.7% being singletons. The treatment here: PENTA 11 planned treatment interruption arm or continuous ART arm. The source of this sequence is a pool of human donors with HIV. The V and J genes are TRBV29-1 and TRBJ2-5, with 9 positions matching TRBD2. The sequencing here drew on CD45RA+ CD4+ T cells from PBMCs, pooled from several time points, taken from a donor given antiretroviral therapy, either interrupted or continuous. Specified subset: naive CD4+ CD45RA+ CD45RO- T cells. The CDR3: CSVVAGEGETQYF. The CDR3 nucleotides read TGCAGCGTTGTAGCGGGGGAAGGGGAGACCCAGTACTTC.